The 23 T cell receptor beta chains reported below all come from one sample, sequenced in a study of early T cells in non-severe SARS-CoV-2 infection. TCRdb re-derived calls from the 5' RACE reads in MiXCR, one entry per CDR3 protein. The sample consists of 50,000 to 65,000 distinct CDR3 sequences, about 9.3% of them appearing once. The sequencing input was whole blood. These receptors were obtained from an adult who was a healthcare worker with PCR-confirmed SARS-CoV-2 infection or an uninfected control (not recorded which).

This clonotype was recorded many times. The rearrangement links TRBV19 to TRBJ2-7, with 8 nucleotides matching TRBD1. Trimming removed 3 bases from V and 2 bases from J; junction bases left unmatched: 12. This CDR3 is built from 17 residues. CDR1 LNHDA and CDR2 SQIVND come from the germline V gene (reference sequence). The CDR3 nucleotides read TGTGCCAGTAGTATTCGGTCGGGGCAGGGGGCTGCCTACGAGCAGTACTTC. Translation gives CASSIRSGQGAAYEQYF.

This clonotype was detected ten times or more. This chain connects TRBV20-1 to TRBJ2-7; 7 positions match TRBD1. V lost 6 bases, J lost 3 bases, and 11 bases stayed unmatched. Germline CDR1 DFQATT, CDR2 SNEGSKA (reference sequence). CDR3 length: 14 amino acids. As DNA, the CDR3 is TGCAGTGCCCTTGGTTGGACAGGATTCTACGAGCAGTACTTC. Protein: CSALGWTGFYEQYF.

This clonotype was found many times. The J gene is TRBJ1-1, the V gene TRBV5-6, with no clear D. V was clipped by 1 base and J by 4 bases, with 2 bases between them. The CDR3 spans 11 residues. Germline CDR1 and CDR2: SGHDT and YYEEEE. The chain's CDR3 is CASSLSTEAFF. In nucleotides, the CDR3 is TGTGCCAGCAGCTTGAGCACTGAAGCTTTCTTT.

This clonotype was seen a few times. The V and J genes are TRBV3-1 and TRBJ2-5; 8 positions agree with TRBD1. Trimming at V came to 5 bases and at J to 1 base, leaving 6 bases not matched to a gene. Per germline, CDR1 LGHDT and CDR2 YNNKEL (reference sequence). The CDR3 has 15 amino acids. The CDR3 nucleotides read TGTGCCAGCAGCGTGCGAACAGGGGGCCAAGAGACCCAGTACTTC. Translation: CASSVRTGGQETQYF.

This clonotype was counted many times. The chain employs TRBV5-6 and TRBJ2-1; 7 bases are a match to TRBD1. The V segment lost 0 bases and the J segment 4 bases; nucleotides outside the gene matches: 4. Per germline, CDR1 SGHDT and CDR2 YYEEEE. The CDR3 consists of 15 residues. The DNA for the CDR3 is TGTGCCAGCAGCTTGGGGGACAGAGAATACAATGAGCAGTTCTTC. Protein product: CASSLGDREYNEQFF.

Within the sample, this clonotype is medium-sized. The gene calls are TRBV6-5 and TRBJ1-5; maybe TRBD1 (5 bases). The germline V gene has CDR1 MNHEY and CDR2 SVGAGI. The germline V and J ends were trimmed by 7 bases and 2 bases, with 6 bases remaining between them. CDR3 length: 12 amino acids. CDR3 region: CASKQGNQPQHF. The CDR3 region has the DNA TGTGCCAGCAAACAGGGCAATCAGCCCCAGCATTTT.

This clonotype has at least ten counts. The CDR3 DNA reads as TGTGCCAGCAGCTTAGAGCATGGATACAATGAGCAGTTCTTC. Protein product: CASSLEHGYNEQFF. The chain couples TRBV7-2 to TRBJ2-1; D is unresolved. V was trimmed by 1 base and J by 4 bases, leaving 8 bases between them. Per the germline V gene, CDR1 is SGHTA and CDR2 is FQGNSA. The CDR3 has 14 amino acids.

The table lists this clonotype with many counts. V and J are TRBV5-1 and TRBJ2-1; no firm D call. Trimming took off 0 bases at V and 3 bases at J, with 22 bases between the two ends. The germline V gene has CDR1 SGHRS and CDR2 YFSETQ. CDR3 length equals 19 residues. The CDR3 sequence is CASSLVTSPWDLSYNEQFF. The CDR3 DNA sequence: TGCGCCAGCAGCTTGGTGACTTCTCCCTGGGATTTGAGCTACAATGAGCAGTTCTTC.

This clonotype came up a few times. At one end, the junction sequence differs from germline, possibly due to a read error. The chain uses TRBV2 and TRBJ2-1, with D perhaps TRBD2 (5 bases). The CDR3 length is 14 residues. Germline CDR1 and CDR2: SNHLY and FYNNEI. This CDR3 is CVSGGPRLWNEQFF. The CDR3, as DNA: TGTGTCAGCGGCGGACCCCGCCTCTGGAATGAGCAGTTCTTC.

Ten or more counts support this clonotype. This chain connects TRBV30 to TRBJ1-6; maybe TRBD1 (6 bases). Germline V CDR1 and CDR2: GTSNPN, SVGIG (reference sequence). The V end lost 6 bases, the J end lost 4 bases, and 10 bases lay between the germline ends. The length of the CDR3 is 13 residues. CDR3 nucleotides: TGTGCCTGTCGGACAGAGTATAATTCACCCCTCCACTTT. Protein product: CACRTEYNSPLHF.

The V and J genes are TRBV5-6 and TRBJ2-7, with D tentatively TRBD1 (6 bases). The CDR3 extends over 14 amino acids. Trimming left V 4 bases short and J 5 bases short, with 16 bases between. In germline, CDR1 is SGHDT, CDR2 YYEEEE. The CDR3 sequence: CASSGQKSVDEQYF. The DNA for the CDR3 is TGTGCCAGCAGCGGACAGAAGTCCGTAGACGAGCAGTACTTC.

This clonotype was counted at least ten times. This chain connects TRBV7-2 to TRBJ1-1; D uncertain. V lost 4 bases and J 0 bases, leaving 6 bases between the germline ends. This CDR3 contains 13 residues. Germline CDR1 reads SGHTA; CDR2 reads FQGNSA. CDR3 amino acids: CASSSPMNTEAFF. The CDR3 coding sequence is TGTGCCAGCAGCTCCCCAATGAACACTGAAGCTTTCTTT.

In this sample, this clonotype turned up many times. The genes are TRBV19 and TRBJ2-3; 11 bases are shared with TRBD2. This CDR3 spans 15 amino acids. CDR1 is LNHDA and CDR2 is SQIVND in the germline V gene (reference sequence). V gave up 5 bases and J gave up 6 bases; unmatched junction bases: 7. The CDR3 bases are TGTGCCAGTAGTTTACTAGCGGGGGCTTTGGATACGCAGTATTTT. This sequence encodes CASSLLAGALDTQYF.

The V call is TRBV29-1, the J call TRBJ2-7, with 7 nucleotides matching TRBD1. The CDR3 is 14 residues long. The V and J ends lost 3 bases and 5 bases, in that order; junction bases with no gene match: 10. Germline V gene sequence: CDR1 SQVTM, CDR2 ANQGSEA. As DNA, the CDR3 is TGCAGCGTTGACTCCGGGACAGCCGTCAACGAGCAGTACTTC. It yields the protein CSVDSGTAVNEQYF.

This clonotype was recorded at least ten times. The chain joins TRBV6-4 to TRBJ2-3; 11 bases line up with TRBD2. The junction had 7 bases not matched to a gene; V was cut back by 4 bases and J by 10 bases. This CDR3 is built from 14 residues. Germline CDR1 is MRHNA and CDR2 is SNTAGT. DNA of the CDR3: TGTGCCAGCAGTGCTAGCGGGGGGTTTTCGGCGCAGTATTTT. This translates into CASSASGGFSAQYF.

This chain connects TRBV3-1 to TRBJ2-1, with unresolved D. V shed 0 bases and J shed 8 bases, with 8 bases lying between them. CDR1 is LGHDT, CDR2 YNNKEL, per germline (reference sequence). This CDR3 is built from 13 residues. The CDR3 protein is CASSQDRGDEQFF. The CDR3 coding sequence is TGTGCCAGCAGCCAAGATAGAGGCGATGAGCAGTTCTTC.

This clonotype was detected many times. V usage is TRBV20-1 and J usage is TRBJ2-1; 12 nucleotides line up with TRBD2. CDR1 and CDR2 (germline): DFQATT, SNEGSKA (reference sequence). J lost 5 bases, V lost 3 bases, and 5 bases had no gene match. The CDR3 contains 15 residues. CDR3 sequence (DNA): TGCAGTGCTAGGAGGTCTAGCGGGAGGGACAATGAGCAGTTCTTC. As protein: CSARRSSGRDNEQFF.

Ten or more counts support this clonotype. The genes are TRBV7-2 and TRBJ1-5; D remains ambiguous. CDR3 length: 17 amino acids. Looked up from germline, CDR1 is SGHTA and CDR2 is FQGNSA. V lost 4 bases and J 0 bases, leaving 16 bases between the germline ends. The CDR3 loop is CASSWDNRPFSNQPQHF. The CDR3 region has the DNA TGTGCCAGCAGCTGGGATAATCGCCCCTTTAGCAATCAGCCCCAGCATTTT.

This clonotype was detected a few times. The J gene is TRBJ2-2, the V gene TRBV4-3; TRBD1 agrees at 7 bases. Germline trimming cut 0 bases from V and 11 bases from J; bases unmatched to any gene: 9. This CDR3 region has 15 residues. CDR1 is LGHNA, CDR2 YSLEER, per germline. The CDR3 is CASSQDRATGSELFF. The DNA of the CDR3 is TGCGCCAGCAGCCAAGATCGGGCGACAGGGTCAGAGCTGTTTTTT.

This clonotype was recorded many times. The chain joins TRBV29-1 to TRBJ1-2; 7 nucleotides line up with TRBD1. The CDR3 is 15 amino acids. V shed 4 bases and J 8 bases; nucleotides not matched to a gene: 16. In germline, CDR1 is SQVTM, CDR2 ANQGSEA. The CDR3: CSVVNPGTDMGGYTF. The CDR3 region has the DNA TGCAGCGTTGTAAACCCCGGGACAGATATGGGAGGCTACACCTTC.

This clonotype was picked up a small number of times. This rearrangement joins TRBV20-1 to TRBJ2-1; 9 bases map to TRBD2. The germline CDR1 and CDR2 sequences are DFQATT and SNEGSKA (reference sequence). Trimming cost V 8 bases and J 4 bases; bases outside gene matches: 9. This CDR3 has 14 residues. DNA of the CDR3: TGCAGTAAAGAACTAGCGGGCTTTTACAATGAGCAGTTCTTC. It is translated as CSKELAGFYNEQFF.

The chain links TRBV20-1 to TRBJ2-7, with D possibly being TRBD2 (7 bases). V was shortened by 5 bases and J by 0 bases, with 17 bases between the two germline ends. The CDR3 totals 15 residues. CDR1 and CDR2 (germline): DFQATT, SNEGSKA (reference sequence). This chain's CDR3 is CSAARGGSNSYEQYF. The DNA of the CDR3 is TGCAGTGCTGCCAGGGGAGGGTCGAACTCCTACGAGCAGTACTTC.

In this sample, this clonotype turned up many times. The rearrangement joins TRBV29-1 to TRBJ1-2, with D unclear. The germline V and J ends were trimmed by 0 bases and 3 bases, with 8 bases remaining between them. Per germline, CDR1 SQVTM and CDR2 ANQGSEA. This CDR3 contains 13 residues. The CDR3 protein is CSVEDGTDYGYTF. CDR3 DNA sequence: TGCAGCGTTGAAGATGGTACAGACTATGGCTACACCTTC. The full variable domain, in which reference TRBV29-1 and TRBJ1-2 provide the parts outside the CDR3, is SAVISQKPSRDICQRGTSLTIQCQVDSQVTMMFWYRQQPGQSLTLIATANQGSEATYESGFVIDKFPISRPNLTFSTLTVSNMSPEDSSIYLCSVEDGTDYGYTFGSGTRLTVV.